This section outlines one T cell receptor beta chain sequence together with its context. This clonotype was detected only a few times. The clone's antigen remains unknown. Per-nucleotide qualities are absent, and no much larger clonotype sits a single base away. For unsorted PBMC libraries, 2 million PBMCs were used after storage in RNAlater at -80 degrees C until RNA extraction. Multiple sclerosis patients were enrolled in a US clinical protocol under which disease progression was evaluated by magnetic resonance imaging. Peripheral blood was subjected to Ficoll-Hypaque density gradient centrifugation to isolate PBMCs, which were then cryopreserved in liquid nitrogen. To synthesize cDNA, template-switch 5'RACE was performed with a primer carrying a 10-nucleotide random unique molecular identifier so that each TCR transcript was tagged. Each sequencing run produced over 160 million TCR-beta sequences covering 15-18 subjects. The RNeasy kit was used to extract total RNA. Using the KAPA Real-time Library Amplification kit, TCR-beta VDJ regions were amplified with primers for the TCR constant region and the 5'RACE anchor. A first PCR added sample indexes and Illumina adaptors, and a second PCR then raised library yield. After Ampure bead purification, the roughly 650 bp TCR product was size-selected on a 2% E-gel SizeSelection system. Before pooling, library quality was assessed on a Bioanalyzer, concentration was determined with Qubit, and library quantification was performed with the Kapa Library Quantification kit. An Illumina HiSeq 2500 sequenced the libraries paired-end 2 x 150 bp. To increase sequence diversity, about 25-31% phiX was spiked into each library pool. The source study handled its data this way. The UMI-based MiGEC pipeline processed quality-filtered reads and removed over 75% of raw TCR sequences during error correction. IMGT germline references were used for alignment of VDJ genes, and clonotypes were defined by a unique CDR3 amino acid sequence together with V-J genes. VDJtools evaluated clonal expansion, Shannon diversity and CDR3 relatedness (CalcPairwiseDistances, ClusterSamples); CLCbio workbench built phylogenetic trees. Using coefficient-of-variation modelling across technical triplicates, the study counted a clone as expanded if it had at least 8 unique UMIs. TCRdb's own reprocessing of the public reads used fastp at Q25 and MiXCR and kept productive beta chains. Rows merge per CDR3 protein into single entries with the most common DNA and genes. These V and J calls originate from TCRdb's pipeline instead of the authors' own analysis. This sample has about 59,000 distinct CDR3 sequences in its table, and around 3.4% of those were observed once. Under 4% of the sample is in the top ten clones.

V loses 5 bases, J loses 6 bases, and the germline ends lie 14 bases apart. CDR1 and CDR2 were assigned from the germline V gene (reference sequence) as LGHDT and YNNKEL. From its cysteine to its phenylalanine, the CDR3 spans 14 amino acids. Only the CDR3 region is kept as DNA, spanning 42 bases read in frame from base 1. This entry belongs to a study of neurological immune-mediated disorders (dated by TCRdb to between 2018 and 2021). Turning to the overall study: Among the approximately 34 multiple sclerosis patients, relapsing-remitting MS accounted for around 30 and secondary progressive MS accounted for 3. Peripheral blood TCR-beta repertoires from patients with HTLV-I-associated myelopathy (HAM/TSP), patients with multiple sclerosis, and healthy controls were compared in the study using UMI-based sequencing. The approximately 98 TCR-beta libraries included longitudinal samples, technical triplicates and paired sorted CD4+ and CD8+ T-cell subsets alongside PBMC samples. The cohort comprised about 68 subjects: roughly 14 HAM/TSP patients, some 34 multiple sclerosis patients and about 20 healthy controls. Here is what the overall study found, with its caveats: No clinical or MRI features were associated with the MS cluster, and the authors said that larger cohorts are needed. In a phylogenetic analysis, the repertoires of 18 out of 34 MS patients fell into a single cluster of related CDR3 sequences, pointing to a possible signature at the repertoire level. No identical CDR3 amino acid sequences were shared among expanded clones across subjects, suggesting private TCR-beta repertoires in all groups. TCR clonal expansion was highest in HAM/TSP patients and lowest in MS patients, with MS patients falling below even healthy controls.

This receptor was taken from a woman in her twenties or thirties with multiple sclerosis. The rearranged segments are TRBV3-1 and TRBJ2-1, with a weak D call of TRBD2 (5 bases match). Specimen: PBMCs. The encoded CDR3 is CASSVSLAGNEQFF. The nucleotide sequence is given as TGTGCCAGCAGCGTCAGCCTCGCGGGCAATGAGCAGTTCTTC.